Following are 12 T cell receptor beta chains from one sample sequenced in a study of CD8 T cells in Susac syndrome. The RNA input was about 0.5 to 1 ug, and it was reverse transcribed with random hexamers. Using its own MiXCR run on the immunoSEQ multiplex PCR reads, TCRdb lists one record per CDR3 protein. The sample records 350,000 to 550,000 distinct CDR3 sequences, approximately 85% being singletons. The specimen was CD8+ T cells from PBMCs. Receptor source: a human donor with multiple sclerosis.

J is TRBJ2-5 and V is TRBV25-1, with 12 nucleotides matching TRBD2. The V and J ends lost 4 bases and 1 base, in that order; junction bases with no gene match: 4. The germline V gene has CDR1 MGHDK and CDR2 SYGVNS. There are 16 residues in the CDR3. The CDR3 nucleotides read TGTGCCAGCAGTGGATGGACTAGCGGGGCCCAAGAGACCCAGTACTTC. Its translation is CASSGWTSGAQETQYF.

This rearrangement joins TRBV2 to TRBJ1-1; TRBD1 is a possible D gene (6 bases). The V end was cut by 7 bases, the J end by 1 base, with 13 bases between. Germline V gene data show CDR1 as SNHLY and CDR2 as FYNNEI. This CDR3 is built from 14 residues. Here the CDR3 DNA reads TGTGCCAGCATACGGACAGCCTCGAACACTGAAGCTTTCTTT. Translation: CASIRTASNTEAFF.

CDR3 region: CASSVEVSVYNEQFF. The CDR3 nucleotides are TGTGCCAGCAGCGTAGAGGTGTCGGTGTACAATGAGCAGTTCTTC. This chain connects TRBV9 to TRBJ2-1, with D hard to call. V dropped 0 bases and J dropped 4 bases, with 11 bases sitting between them. This CDR3 region has 15 residues. CDR1 is SGDLS and CDR2 is YYNGEE in the germline V gene.

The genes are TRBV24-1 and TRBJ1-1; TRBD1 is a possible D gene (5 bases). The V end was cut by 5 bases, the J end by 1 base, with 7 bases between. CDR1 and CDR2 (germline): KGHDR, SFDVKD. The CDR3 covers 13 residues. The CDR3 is CATSAQGNTEAFF. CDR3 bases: TGTGCCACCAGTGCGCAGGGGAACACTGAAGCTTTCTTT.

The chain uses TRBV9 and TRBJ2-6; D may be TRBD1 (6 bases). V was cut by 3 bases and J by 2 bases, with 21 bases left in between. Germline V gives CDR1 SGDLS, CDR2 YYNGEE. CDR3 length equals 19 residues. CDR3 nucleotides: TGTGCCAGCAGCGCCGCCTCTCCGGGACATATGCCTGGGGCCAACGTCCTGACTTTC. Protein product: CASSAASPGHMPGANVLTF.

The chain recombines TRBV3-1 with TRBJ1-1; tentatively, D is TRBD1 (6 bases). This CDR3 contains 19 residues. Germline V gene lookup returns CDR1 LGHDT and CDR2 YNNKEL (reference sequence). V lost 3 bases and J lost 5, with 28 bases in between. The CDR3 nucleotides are TGTGCCAGCAGCCAGCTAATATGGGACACCAATAGAAAGGGGACTGAAGCTTTCTTT. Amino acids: CASSQLIWDTNRKGTEAFF.

CDR3 amino acids: CASSQDGLLENEQYF. Written as DNA, the CDR3 is TGTGCCAGCAGCCAAGATGGACTACTTGAGAACGAGCAGTACTTC. The rearrangement links TRBV4-2 to TRBJ2-7, with D maybe TRBD2 (6 bases). The CDR3 is made up of 15 amino acids. V was cut by 0 bases and J by 5 bases, with 14 bases left in between. The germline V gene encodes CDR1 LGHNA and CDR2 YNFKEQ.

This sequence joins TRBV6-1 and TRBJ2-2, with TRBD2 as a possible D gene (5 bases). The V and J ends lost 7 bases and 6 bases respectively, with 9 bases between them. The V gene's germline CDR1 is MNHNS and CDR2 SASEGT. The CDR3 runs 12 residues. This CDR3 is CASTEASGELFF. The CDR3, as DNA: TGTGCCAGCACGGAGGCATCCGGGGAGCTGTTTTTT.

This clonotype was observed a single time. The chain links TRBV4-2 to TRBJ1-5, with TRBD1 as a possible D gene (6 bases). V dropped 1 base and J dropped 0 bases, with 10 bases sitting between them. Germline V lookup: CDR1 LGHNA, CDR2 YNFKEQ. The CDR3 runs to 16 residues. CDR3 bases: TGTGCCAGCAGCCAAGGACAGGTTATTAGCAATCAGCCCCAGCATTTT. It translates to CASSQGQVISNQPQHF.

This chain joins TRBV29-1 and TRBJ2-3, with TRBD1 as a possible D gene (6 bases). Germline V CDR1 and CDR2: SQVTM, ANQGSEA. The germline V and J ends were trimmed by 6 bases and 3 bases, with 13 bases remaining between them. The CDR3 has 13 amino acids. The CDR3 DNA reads TGCAGCGTCCCTAAGGGGGAGACAGATACGCAGTATTTT. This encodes CSVPKGETDTQYF.

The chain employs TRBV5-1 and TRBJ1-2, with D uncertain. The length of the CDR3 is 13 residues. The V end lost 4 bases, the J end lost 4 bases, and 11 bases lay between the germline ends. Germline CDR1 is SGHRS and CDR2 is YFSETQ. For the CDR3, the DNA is TGCGCCAGCAGCCATGGGCCCTTCTATGGCTACACCTTC. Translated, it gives CASSHGPFYGYTF.

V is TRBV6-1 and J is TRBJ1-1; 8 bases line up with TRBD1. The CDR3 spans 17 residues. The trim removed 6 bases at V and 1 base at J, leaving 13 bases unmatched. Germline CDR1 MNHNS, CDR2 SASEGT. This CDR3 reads CASRNFTGGSSNTEAFF. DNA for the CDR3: TGTGCCAGCAGAAATTTTACAGGGGGGTCATCGAACACTGAAGCTTTCTTT.